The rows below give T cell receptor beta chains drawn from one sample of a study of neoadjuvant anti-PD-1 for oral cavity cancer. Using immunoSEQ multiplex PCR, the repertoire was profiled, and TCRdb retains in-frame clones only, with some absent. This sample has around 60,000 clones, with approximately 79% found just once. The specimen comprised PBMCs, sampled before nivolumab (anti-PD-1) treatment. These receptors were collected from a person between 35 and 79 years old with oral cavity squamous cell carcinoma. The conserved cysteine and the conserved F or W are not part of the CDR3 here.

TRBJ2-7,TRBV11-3,ASSSDIYEQY
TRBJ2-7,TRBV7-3,ASSPHSGGGEQY
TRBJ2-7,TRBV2,ASSAGTYEQY
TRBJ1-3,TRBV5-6,ASSWRGKGGNTIY
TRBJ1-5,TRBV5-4,ASSFQGGNQPQH
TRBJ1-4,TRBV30,ACKGMANEKLF
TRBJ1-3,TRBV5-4,ASSLAGAGRGGNTIY
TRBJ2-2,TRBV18,ASSPRPSGSSTGELF
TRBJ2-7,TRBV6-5,ASRNGGGGSYEQY
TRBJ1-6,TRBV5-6,ASSSRGWNSPLH
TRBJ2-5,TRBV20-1,SASTGRTQY
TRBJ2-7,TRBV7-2,ASSLEGAVLGEQY
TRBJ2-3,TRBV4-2,ASSQLGLAGVPGTDTQY
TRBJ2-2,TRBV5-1,ASSLGAKKTGELF
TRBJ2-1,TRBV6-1,ATNPTSGRANEQF
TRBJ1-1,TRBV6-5,ASSYGGRGNNTEAF